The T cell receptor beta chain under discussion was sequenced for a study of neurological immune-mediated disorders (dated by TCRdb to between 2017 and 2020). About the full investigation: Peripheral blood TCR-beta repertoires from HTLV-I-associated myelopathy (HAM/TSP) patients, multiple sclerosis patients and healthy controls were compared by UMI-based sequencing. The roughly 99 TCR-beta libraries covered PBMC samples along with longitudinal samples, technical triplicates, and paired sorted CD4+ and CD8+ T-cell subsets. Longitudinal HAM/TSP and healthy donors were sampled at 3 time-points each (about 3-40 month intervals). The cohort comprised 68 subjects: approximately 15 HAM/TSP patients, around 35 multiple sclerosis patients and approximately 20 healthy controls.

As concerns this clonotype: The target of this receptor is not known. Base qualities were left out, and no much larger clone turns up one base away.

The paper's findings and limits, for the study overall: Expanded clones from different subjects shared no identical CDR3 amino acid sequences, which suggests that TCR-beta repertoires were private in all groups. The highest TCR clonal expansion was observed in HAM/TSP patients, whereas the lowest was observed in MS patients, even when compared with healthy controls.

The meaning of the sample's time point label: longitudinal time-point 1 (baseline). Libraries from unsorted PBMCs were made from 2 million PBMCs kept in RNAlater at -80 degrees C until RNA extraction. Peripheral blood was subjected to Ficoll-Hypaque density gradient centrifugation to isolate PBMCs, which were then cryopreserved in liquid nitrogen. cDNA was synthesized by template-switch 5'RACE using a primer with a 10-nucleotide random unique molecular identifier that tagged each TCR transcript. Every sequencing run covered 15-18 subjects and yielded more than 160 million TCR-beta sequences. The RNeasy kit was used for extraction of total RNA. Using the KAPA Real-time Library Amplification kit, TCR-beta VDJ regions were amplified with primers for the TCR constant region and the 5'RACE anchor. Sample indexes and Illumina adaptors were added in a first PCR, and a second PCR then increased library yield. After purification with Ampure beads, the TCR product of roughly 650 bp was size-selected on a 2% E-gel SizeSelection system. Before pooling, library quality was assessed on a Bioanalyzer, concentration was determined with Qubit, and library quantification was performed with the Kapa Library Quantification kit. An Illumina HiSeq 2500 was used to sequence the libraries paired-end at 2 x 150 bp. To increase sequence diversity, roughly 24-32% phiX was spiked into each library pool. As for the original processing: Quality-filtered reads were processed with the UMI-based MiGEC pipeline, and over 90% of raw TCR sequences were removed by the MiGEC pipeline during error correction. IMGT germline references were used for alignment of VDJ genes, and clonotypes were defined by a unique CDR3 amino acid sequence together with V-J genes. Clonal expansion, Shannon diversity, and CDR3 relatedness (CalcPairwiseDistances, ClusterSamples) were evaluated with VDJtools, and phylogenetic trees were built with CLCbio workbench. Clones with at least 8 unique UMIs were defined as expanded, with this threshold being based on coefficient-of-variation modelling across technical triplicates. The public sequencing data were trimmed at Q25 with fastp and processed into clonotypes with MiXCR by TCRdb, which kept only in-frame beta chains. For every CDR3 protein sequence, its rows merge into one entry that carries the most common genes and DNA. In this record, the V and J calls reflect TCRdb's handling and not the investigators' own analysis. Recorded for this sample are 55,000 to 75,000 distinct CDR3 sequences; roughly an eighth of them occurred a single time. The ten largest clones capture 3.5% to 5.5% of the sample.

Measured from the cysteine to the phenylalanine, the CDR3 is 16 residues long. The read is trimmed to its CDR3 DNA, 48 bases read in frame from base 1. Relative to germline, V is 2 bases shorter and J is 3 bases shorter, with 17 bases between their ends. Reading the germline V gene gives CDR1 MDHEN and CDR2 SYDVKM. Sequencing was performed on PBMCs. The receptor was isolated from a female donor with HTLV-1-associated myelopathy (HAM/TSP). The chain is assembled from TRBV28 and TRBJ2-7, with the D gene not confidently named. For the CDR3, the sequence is CASSLPSSPPFYEQYF. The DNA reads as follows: TGTGCCAGCAGTTTACCATCTTCCCCTCCATTCTACGAGCAGTACTTC.